The sequence of this TCR beta chain was determined in a study of CXCR3-negative and CXCR3-positive naive CD8 T cells. Study outcomes and limitations: TRB CDR3s of CXCR3-positive naive cells were more hydrophobic than those of CXCR3-negative naive cells. CXCR3 expression dropped partially after cryopreservation, and most assays relied on fresh PBMCs.

The V gene's germline CDR1 is SGHDN and CDR2 FVKESK. The CDR3 has 14 amino acids. It was by 5' RACE with UMI labels that the TRB cDNA libraries were prepared. TCRdb reprocessed the 5' RACE reads, with one entry per CDR3 protein and no DNA. In total, the table holds about 89,000 distinct CDR3 sequences. Notes on this clonotype: What it binds is unknown.

CD45RO-CCR7+CD27+CD95- was the phenotype of naive CD8+ T cells. This receptor was identified in a human donor in good health. Some clones in this sample may be carry-over from other donors' samples. The genes are TRBV14 and TRBJ2-5; without DNA, the TCRdb call of TRBD1 cannot be checked. The sequenced material came from naive CXCR3+ CD8+ T cells from blood. Subset meaning: CD45RO-CCR7+CD27+CD95- naive CD8+ T cells expressing CXCR3 (TNR3+). This chain's CDR3 is CASSPRGGRKTQYF.